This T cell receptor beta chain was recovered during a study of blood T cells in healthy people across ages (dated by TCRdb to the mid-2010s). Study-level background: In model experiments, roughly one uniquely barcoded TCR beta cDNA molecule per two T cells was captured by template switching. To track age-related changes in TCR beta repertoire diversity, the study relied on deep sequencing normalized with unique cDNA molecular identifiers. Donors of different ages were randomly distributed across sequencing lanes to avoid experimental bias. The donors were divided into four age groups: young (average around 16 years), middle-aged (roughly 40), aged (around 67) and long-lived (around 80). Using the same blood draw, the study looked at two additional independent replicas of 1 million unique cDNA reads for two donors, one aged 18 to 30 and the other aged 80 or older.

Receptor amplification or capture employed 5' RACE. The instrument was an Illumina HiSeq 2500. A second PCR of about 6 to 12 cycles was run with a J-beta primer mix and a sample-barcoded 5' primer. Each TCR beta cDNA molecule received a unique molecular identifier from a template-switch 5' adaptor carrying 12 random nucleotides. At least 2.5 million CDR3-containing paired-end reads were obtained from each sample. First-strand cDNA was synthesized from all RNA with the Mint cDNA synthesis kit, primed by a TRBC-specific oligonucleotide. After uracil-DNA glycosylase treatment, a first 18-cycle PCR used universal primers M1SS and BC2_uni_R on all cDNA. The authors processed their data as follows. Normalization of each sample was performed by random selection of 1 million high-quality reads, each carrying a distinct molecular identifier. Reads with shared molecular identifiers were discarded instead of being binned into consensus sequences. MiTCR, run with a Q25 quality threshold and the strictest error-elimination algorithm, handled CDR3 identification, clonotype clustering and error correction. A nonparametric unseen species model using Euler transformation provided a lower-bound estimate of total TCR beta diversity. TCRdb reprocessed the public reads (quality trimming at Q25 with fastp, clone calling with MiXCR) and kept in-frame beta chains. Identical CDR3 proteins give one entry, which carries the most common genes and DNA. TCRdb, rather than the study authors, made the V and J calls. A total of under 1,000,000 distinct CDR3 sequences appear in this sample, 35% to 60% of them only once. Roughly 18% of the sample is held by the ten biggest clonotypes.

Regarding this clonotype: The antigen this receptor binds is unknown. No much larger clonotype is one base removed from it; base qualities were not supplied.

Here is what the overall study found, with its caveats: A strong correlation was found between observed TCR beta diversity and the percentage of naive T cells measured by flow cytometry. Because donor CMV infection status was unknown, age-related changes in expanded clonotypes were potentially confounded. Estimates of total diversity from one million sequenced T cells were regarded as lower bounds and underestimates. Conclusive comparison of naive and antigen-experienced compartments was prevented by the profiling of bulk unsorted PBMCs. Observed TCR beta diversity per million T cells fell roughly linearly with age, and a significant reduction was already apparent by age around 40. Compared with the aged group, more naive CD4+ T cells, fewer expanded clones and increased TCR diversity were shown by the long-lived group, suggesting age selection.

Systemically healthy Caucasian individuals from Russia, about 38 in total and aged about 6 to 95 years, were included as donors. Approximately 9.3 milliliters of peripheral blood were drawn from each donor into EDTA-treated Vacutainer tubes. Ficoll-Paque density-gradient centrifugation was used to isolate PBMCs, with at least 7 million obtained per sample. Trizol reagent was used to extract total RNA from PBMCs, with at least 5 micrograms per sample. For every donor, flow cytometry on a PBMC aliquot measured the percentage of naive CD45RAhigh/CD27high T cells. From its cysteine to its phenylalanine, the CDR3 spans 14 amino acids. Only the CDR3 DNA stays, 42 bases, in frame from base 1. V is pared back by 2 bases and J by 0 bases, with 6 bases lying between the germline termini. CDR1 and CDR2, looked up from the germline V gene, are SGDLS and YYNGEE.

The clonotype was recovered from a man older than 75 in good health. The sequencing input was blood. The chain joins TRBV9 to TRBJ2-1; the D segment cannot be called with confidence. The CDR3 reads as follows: CASSVLASYNEQFF. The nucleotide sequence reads TGTGCCAGCAGCGTCTTGGCCTCCTACAATGAGCAGTTCTTC.